Listed below are T cell receptor beta chains from one sample, sequenced in a study of blood T cell repertoires in COVID-19. Profiling relied on immunoSEQ multiplex PCR, and the TCRdb table lists in-frame clones only, not all of them. Among 200,000 to 250,000 clones listed, about 85% were seen once. The sample consisted of PBMCs or T cells enriched from blood (not recorded which). Every receptor here comes from a woman under 40 who had recovered from COVID-19. The CDR3 runs from the conserved cysteine through the conserved F or W. A D gene is named only where the DNA matches it firmly. Clone size, where shown, is once, few, many, or a class for clones that have expanded.

>TRBV7-2|TRBD1|TRBJ2-6|NA
TGTGCCAGCAGCAAGGACAGGGGCGGGGCCAACGTCCTGACTTTC
CASSKDRGGANVLTF
>TRBV2|TRBD1|TRBJ1-2|NA
TGTGCCAGCAGTCCCGGGACAGGGGGCGGCTACACCTTC
CASSPGTGGGYTF
>TRBV18|TRBD1|TRBJ1-3|NA
TGTGCCAGCTCACGTCCCGGGACAGGGGTTGGAAACACCATATATTTT
CASSRPGTGVGNTIYF
>TRBV5-1|TRBD2|TRBJ2-1|NA
TGCGCCAGCAACGATCTTAGCGGGGGGGCCTACAATGAGCAGTTCTTC
CASNDLSGGAYNEQFF
>TRBV6-5|TRBD1|TRBJ1-2|NA
TGTGCCAGCAGCCGGACAGGGCTGGGCTACACCTTC
CASSRTGLGYTF
>TRBV6-5|NA|TRBJ1-1|once
TGTGCCAGCACGGCCACAGGGTTGGGCACTGAAGCTTTCTTT
CASTATGLGTEAFF
>TRBV11-2|TRBD1|TRBJ2-7|NA
TGTGCCAGCAGCTCGACAGGGGGGACCTACGAGCAGTACTTC
CASSSTGGTYEQYF
>TRBV11-2|TRBD1|TRBJ1-1|NA
TGTGCCAGCAGCCCGGACAGGGATGATGAAGCTTTCTTT
CASSPDRDDEAFF
>TRBV6-2/TRBV6-3|NA|TRBJ1-6|NA
TGTGCCAGCAGTTACCCGACAGGTTCCGACACGAGCTCCTATAATTCACCCCTCCACTTT
CASSYPTGSDTSSYNSPLHF
>TRBV19|NA|TRBJ1-4|NA
TGTGCCACCCAAGGTTATAGAGGGACTAATGAAAAACTGTTTTTT
CATQGYRGTNEKLFF
>TRBV18|NA|TRBJ2-7|NA
TGTGCCAGCTCACCGCAGAAGACCTACGAGCAGTACTTC
CASSPQKTYEQYF
>TRBV6-1|NA|TRBJ1-1|once
TGTGCCAGCAGTGAAAACCCGGGGGTCGGCACTGAAGCTTTCTTT
CASSENPGVGTEAFF
>TRBV7-9|NA|TRBJ2-1|NA
TGTGCCAGCAGTTTAACCCGCAGGGCTATAGAAAACAATGAGCAGTTCTTC
CASSLTRRAIENNEQFF